The source of this T cell receptor beta chain is a study of metastatic and nonmetastatic thyroid tumors. Across the study: Malignant thyroid and benign thyroid patients provided blood and tumor or nodule tissue whose repertoires were compared.

Unmatched junction bases numbered 7, after V lost 7 bases and J lost 8 bases. The CDR3 spans 13 residues. A word on this clone: Its cognate antigen is unknown. A clone one base away is much larger, so this may be a read error.

Via MiXCR, TCRdb re-called the PCR reads. The data contain tens of thousands of clones, under 25% of them seen just once; the ten biggest clones take up around a sixth. Points from the study as a whole: The study reportedly found significantly higher TCR beta diversity in malignant thyroid tumors than benign nodules, in blood and tumor.

Not a single patient had been given any form of treatment at any point before undergoing thyroid surgery. This chain uses TRBV12-3 or TRBV12-4 with TRBJ2-1; the match to TRBD1 covers 8 bases. This TCR derives from a female donor with papillary thyroid cancer or a benign thyroid nodule (not recorded which). Some clones in this sample may be carry-over from other donors' samples. The sequencing sample was made of blood. CDR3 protein: CASIRDRTDEQFF. The CDR3 region has the DNA TGTGCCAGCATCCGGGACAGGACAGATGAGCAGTTCTTC.